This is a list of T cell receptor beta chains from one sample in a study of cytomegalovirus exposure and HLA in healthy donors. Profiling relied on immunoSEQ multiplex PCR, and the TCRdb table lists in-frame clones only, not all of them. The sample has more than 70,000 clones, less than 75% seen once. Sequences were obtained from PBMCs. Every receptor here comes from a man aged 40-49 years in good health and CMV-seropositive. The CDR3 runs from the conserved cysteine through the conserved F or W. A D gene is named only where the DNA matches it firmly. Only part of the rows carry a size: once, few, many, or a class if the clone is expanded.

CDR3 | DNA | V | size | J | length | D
CASSPHYEQYF | TGTGCCAGCAGCCCCCACTACGAGCAGTACTTC | TRBV27 | - | TRBJ2-7 | 11 | -
CASSPRAYEQYF | TGTGCCAGCAGTCCGCGTGCTTACGAGCAGTACTTC | TRBV9 | - | TRBJ2-7 | 12 | -
CASKSAGVFNEQFF | TGTGCCAGCAAATCAGCGGGAGTCTTTAATGAGCAGTTCTTC | TRBV27 | - | TRBJ2-1 | 14 | TRBD2
CASSQDPGGYTEAFF | TGCGCCAGCAGCCAAGACCCCGGGGGATACACTGAAGCTTTCTTT | TRBV4-3 | - | TRBJ1-1 | 15 | -
CASSRKLADPPTSTDTQYF | TGTGCCAGCAGCCGAAAACTAGCCGACCCCCCTACAAGCACAGATACGCAGTATTTT | TRBV9 | - | TRBJ2-3 | 19 | -
CASSGPGQGRYEQYF | TGTGCCAGCAGCGGACCGGGACAGGGCAGGTACGAGCAGTACTTC | TRBV28 | - | TRBJ2-7 | 15 | TRBD1
CASSHPDRTLYGYTF | TGCGCCAGCAGCCATCCTGACAGGACCCTCTATGGCTACACCTTC | TRBV4-1 | - | TRBJ1-2 | 15 | -
CASSQDKQGPSGANVLTF | TGCGCCAGCAGCCAAGATAAGCAGGGCCCCTCTGGGGCCAACGTCCTGACTTTC | TRBV4-1 | - | TRBJ2-6 | 18 | -
CASSDAVSSGQPQHF | TGTGCCAGCAGCGACGCCGTATCGTCAGGTCAGCCCCAGCATTTT | TRBV28 | - | TRBJ1-5 | 15 | -
CAWVRGVPGELFF | TGTGCCTGGGTCAGGGGGGTCCCCGGGGAGCTGTTTTTT | TRBV30 | few | TRBJ2-2 | 13 | -
CATDPGDPYEQYF | TGTGCCACCGACCCGGGAGACCCCTACGAGCAGTACTTC | TRBV15 | - | TRBJ2-7 | 13 | -
CASSHPDLPPRDRGRRYGYTF | TGCGCCAGCAGCCATCCCGACTTACCCCCCCGGGACAGGGGGCGCCGCTATGGCTACACCTTC | TRBV4-1 | - | TRBJ1-2 | 21 | TRBD1
CASSPGRNTEAFF | TGTGCCAGTAGTCCAGGGCGGAACACTGAAGCTTTCTTT | TRBV19 | - | TRBJ1-1 | 13 | -
CASSLDRGLSNGYTF | TGCGCCAGCAGCTTAGACAGGGGACTTAGTAATGGCTACACCTTC | TRBV5-1 | few | TRBJ1-2 | 15 | TRBD1
CASSAVAASSYEQYF | TGTGCCAGCAGCGCCGTAGCCGCTAGCTCCTACGAGCAGTACTTC | TRBV9 | few | TRBJ2-7 | 15 | -
CASSLRASGTQYF | TGTGCCAGCAGCTTAAGGGCTAGCGGGACCCAGTACTTC | TRBV7-8 | many | TRBJ2-5 | 13 | TRBD2
CASSYGSNTEAFF | TGTGCCAGCAGTTACGGGAGCAACACTGAAGCTTTCTTT | TRBV6-5 | - | TRBJ1-1 | 13 | -
CAISFPSGSLDNEQFF | TGTGCCATCAGTTTTCCTAGCGGGAGTCTTGACAATGAGCAGTTCTTC | TRBV10-3 | once | TRBJ2-1 | 16 | TRBD2
CSVHRGPGTEAFF | TGCAGCGTCCACAGGGGGCCCGGCACTGAAGCTTTCTTT | TRBV29-1 | - | TRBJ1-1 | 13 | TRBD1
CASLTQEGNTEAFF | TGTGCCAGCCTGACACAGGAAGGGAACACTGAAGCTTTCTTT | TRBV2 | - | TRBJ1-1 | 14 | -
CGARGTDTQYF | TGTGGCGCCCGGGGCACAGATACGCAGTATTTT | TRBV28 | few | TRBJ2-3 | 11 | -
CATRTVPPGYYGYTF | TGTGCCACCCGGACAGTGCCCCCCGGCTACTATGGCTACACCTTC | TRBV19 | - | TRBJ1-2 | 15 | -
CASSLGDRGSSYGYTF | TGTGCCAGCAGCTTAGGGGACAGGGGGAGTTCGTATGGCTACACCTTC | TRBV13 | - | TRBJ1-2 | 16 | TRBD1
CATLEEVSLFLTQYF | TGTGCCACCCTCGAGGAGGTTTCTCTATTCTTGACCCAGTACTTC | TRBV6-1 | once | TRBJ2-5 | 15 | -
CASSPSQGNYGYTF | TGTGCCAGCAGCCCCTCACAGGGGAACTATGGCTACACCTTC | TRBV7-2 | - | TRBJ1-2 | 14 | TRBD1
CASSALYEQYF | TGTGCCAGCAGCGCACTATACGAGCAGTACTTC | TRBV6-1 | - | TRBJ2-7 | 11 | -
CASSLGQGPTDTQYF | TGCGCCAGCAGCCTGGGACAGGGGCCCACAGATACGCAGTATTTT | TRBV5-1 | - | TRBJ2-3 | 15 | TRBD1
CASSEGGSGYEQYF | TGTGCCAGCAGTGAGGGGGGTTCAGGCTACGAGCAGTACTTC | TRBV25-1 | - | TRBJ2-7 | 14 | -
CASSLFRGDTEAFF | TGTGCCAGCAGCTTATTCAGGGGTGACACTGAAGCTTTCTTT | TRBV7-2 | - | TRBJ1-1 | 14 | -
CASSPKAGGGYEQYF | TGTGCCAGCAGCCCGAAGGCAGGGGGAGGCTACGAGCAGTACTTC | TRBV13 | - | TRBJ2-7 | 15 | -
CASSLSFDQPQHF | TGTGCCAGCAGCTTAAGCTTTGATCAGCCCCAGCATTTT | TRBV7-2 | - | TRBJ1-5 | 13 | -
CASSQPGLAYEQYF | TGTGCCAGCAGCCAACCGGGACTAGCCTACGAGCAGTACTTC | TRBV5-6 | few | TRBJ2-7 | 14 | TRBD2
CASSESAGRGGRDSPLHF | TGTGCCAGCAGTGAATCGGCAGGGAGGGGGGGAAGGGATTCACCCCTCCACTTT | TRBV2 | - | TRBJ1-6 | 18 | -
CASHPGNSGNTIYF | TGTGCCAGCCATCCAGGGAACTCTGGAAACACCATATATTTT | TRBV18 | - | TRBJ1-3 | 14 | -
CASRRQGLSTEAFF | TGTGCCAGCAGGAGACAGGGTTTGAGCACTGAAGCTTTCTTT | TRBV27 | - | TRBJ1-1 | 14 | TRBD1
CASSELRTANTGELFF | TGTGCCAGCAGCGAATTACGGACAGCGAACACCGGGGAGCTGTTTTTT | TRBV5-6 | few | TRBJ2-2 | 16 | -
CASETSGSYNEQFF | TGTGCCAGCGAGACTAGCGGGAGCTACAATGAGCAGTTCTTC | TRBV19 | - | TRBJ2-1 | 14 | TRBD2
CASSQDVQGPQETQYF | TGTGCCAGCAGCCAAGATGTGCAGGGGCCACAAGAGACCCAGTACTTC | TRBV4-2 | few | TRBJ2-5 | 16 | -
CASSHTGPTGELFF | TGCGCCAGCAGTCATACAGGGCCCACCGGGGAGCTGTTTTTT | TRBV5-1 | - | TRBJ2-2 | 14 | -
CASRQGQVNNEQFF | TGTGCCAGCAGACAAGGACAGGTGAACAATGAGCAGTTCTTC | TRBV27 | - | TRBJ2-1 | 14 | TRBD1
CASREGRSTDTQYF | TGCGCCAGCAGGGAGGGGAGGAGCACAGATACGCAGTATTTT | TRBV5-1 | - | TRBJ2-3 | 14 | -
CASSVAADNYGYTF | TGTGCCAGCAGCGTAGCAGCGGATAACTATGGCTACACCTTC | TRBV9 | - | TRBJ1-2 | 14 | -
CASSYDRGETQYF | TGTGCCAGCAGTTACGACAGGGGGGAGACCCAGTACTTC | TRBV6-6 | - | TRBJ2-5 | 13 | TRBD1
CASSLTSGVQDEQYF | TGTGCCAGCAGTCTTACTAGCGGAGTCCAGGACGAGCAGTACTTC | TRBV6-5 | - | TRBJ2-7 | 15 | TRBD2
CASTDTGGRDSEAFF | TGTGCCAGCACCGACACGGGTGGGCGGGACAGTGAAGCTTTCTTT | TRBV6-1 | - | TRBJ1-1 | 15 | TRBD1
CASSLENSGEQYF | TGTGCCAGCAGCTTAGAAAACTCCGGGGAGCAGTACTTC | TRBV11-2 | few | TRBJ2-7 | 13 | -
CASSPPRPEAGLQETQYF | TGTGCCAGCAGTCCTCCCCGTCCCGAAGCGGGCCTCCAAGAGACCCAGTACTTC | TRBV7-9 | once | TRBJ2-5 | 18 | -
CASSLTYSNQPQHF | TGTGCCAGCTCCCTTACATATAGCAATCAGCCCCAGCATTTT | TRBV18 | - | TRBJ1-5 | 14 | -
CASSPRKGEGAEQYF | TGTGCCAGCTCACCACGGAAAGGGGAAGGTGCCGAGCAGTACTTC | TRBV18 | few | TRBJ2-7 | 15 | -
CASSHPVLDEQYF | TGTGCCAGCAGCCACCCGGTTTTGGACGAGCAGTACTTC | TRBV7-8 | - | TRBJ2-7 | 13 | -
CASSVASAGLLSGNTIYF | TGTGCCAGCAGCGTAGCTTCCGCAGGGCTTTTATCTGGAAACACCATATATTTT | TRBV9 | once | TRBJ1-3 | 18 | -
CASSVVQGAVDTQYF | TGTGCCAGCAGCGTAGTACAGGGGGCTGTAGATACGCAGTATTTT | TRBV9 | - | TRBJ2-3 | 15 | TRBD1
CASKQNSNQPQHF | TGTGCCAGTAAGCAAAATAGCAATCAGCCCCAGCATTTT | TRBV19 | - | TRBJ1-5 | 13 | -
CASSQGWGGYTF | TGTGCCAGTAGCCAGGGATGGGGTGGCTACACCTTC | TRBV19 | - | TRBJ1-2 | 12 | -
CASSLGNLGGEAFF | TGCGCCAGCAGCTTGGGAAATCTGGGGGGTGAAGCTTTCTTT | TRBV5-1 | - | TRBJ1-1 | 14 | -